This T cell receptor beta chain was found in a study of blood T cell repertoires in COVID-19. Whole-study context: Acute and convalescent COVID-19 samples came from the United States, Italy and Spain. T cells, B-cell-depleted T cells, or PBMCs provided the cDNA or gDNA that served as material.

Original methodology: Reference gene primer amplification gave estimated nucleated cell counts. Sequencing was performed with immunoSEQ multiplex PCR; in TCRdb, only in-frame clones are kept and a portion is missing. Clone size and the V and J calls come from that table; the DNA yielded D and trimming. The table shows under 300,000 clones, with around nine tenths occurring only once. The germline CDR1 and CDR2 sequences are LNHDA and SQIVND (reference sequence). The CDR3 has 13 residues. V was pared by 9 bases and J by 5 bases, with 16 bases between. The chain links TRBV19 to TRBJ2-5, with D perhaps TRBD1 (6 bases). Material: peripheral blood. The source of this sequence is a woman aged 40 to 50 who had recovered from COVID-19. CDR3 residues: CASSQGGGETQYF. The CDR3 nucleotides read TGTGCCAGCTCACAGGGCGGTGGTGAGACCCAGTACTTC.